These T cell receptor beta chains were read from a single sample in a study of T cell responses to AZD1222 COVID-19 vaccine. Sequencing used immunoSEQ multiplex PCR; TCRdb keeps in-frame clones, though not all of them. This table has under 95,000 clones, about 88% appearing once. This specimen was peripheral blood, taken 28 days after the second AZD1222 dose. All receptors derive from an adult who received the AZD1222 COVID-19 vaccine. CDR3s include the opening cysteine and the closing phenylalanine or tryptophan. A D gene is named only where the DNA matches it firmly. Clone size is not always given. Where it is, it says once, few, many or a class for expanded clones.

TRBJ1-1	once	.	TRBV19	CASSILGNAAFF	TGTGCCAGTAGTATCCTCGGGAACGCAGCTTTCTTT
TRBJ2-3	.	.	TRBV4-2	CASSQDGAGGITDTQYF	TGTGCCAGCAGCCAAGACGGGGCAGGGGGGATCACAGATACGCAGTATTTT
TRBJ2-2	.	.	TRBV28	CASSLFSGTANTGELFF	TGTGCCAGCAGTTTATTTTCAGGGACCGCGAACACCGGGGAGCTGTTTTTT
TRBJ2-1	many	.	TRBV12-3/TRBV12-4	CASSWFGNEQFF	TGTGCCAGCAGTTGGTTTGGCAATGAGCAGTTCTTC
TRBJ1-1	.	.	TRBV18	CASSPSGRLLNTEAFF	TGTGCCAGCTCACCAAGCGGCCGTCTGCTGAACACTGAAGCTTTCTTT
TRBJ1-5	.	.	TRBV7-2	CASSLAQNQPQHF	TGTGCCAGCAGCTTAGCGCAGAATCAGCCCCAGCATTTT
TRBJ1-6	.	.	TRBV4-3	CASRDSSYNSPLHF	TGCGCCAGCAGGGACAGCTCCTATAATTCACCCCTCCACTTT
TRBJ2-7	.	TRBD2	TRBV18	CASSPSAGTSGRARVYEQYF	TGTGCCAGCTCACCCAGCGCCGGGACTAGCGGGAGGGCCCGGGTCTACGAGCAGTACTTC
TRBJ1-1	.	.	TRBV7-9	CASSLARLTEAFF	TGTGCCAGCAGCTTAGCGCGGTTGACTGAAGCTTTCTTT
TRBJ2-7	.	.	TRBV10-3	CAISENSLRSYEQYF	TGTGCCATCAGTGAGAACAGTCTACGCTCCTACGAGCAGTACTTC
TRBJ1-2	.	TRBD1	TRBV20-1	CSASISGTGAGYTF	TGCAGTGCAAGTATCTCCGGGACAGGGGCCGGCTACACCTTC
TRBJ2-2	.	.	TRBV6-5	CASSYSAGTGELFF	TGTGCCAGCAGTTACTCTGCCGGGACCGGGGAGCTGTTTTTT
TRBJ2-3	.	.	TRBV5-1	CASSLQATTDTQYF	TGCGCCAGCAGCTTACAGGCCACCACAGATACGCAGTATTTT
TRBJ2-7	.	.	TRBV23-1	CASTDLVWPTAPLQTEPTYEQYF	TGCGCCAGCACGGACTTGGTGTGGCCTACGGCGCCTCTACAAACAGAGCCAACCTACGAGCAGTACTTC
TRBJ2-3	.	TRBD2	TRBV2	CASSDLTSVSTDTQYF	TGTGCCAGCAGTGACCTCACTAGCGTTAGCACAGATACGCAGTATTTT
TRBJ2-1	.	TRBD2	TRBV20-1	CSASSGSEFHEQFF	TGCAGTGCTAGTAGCGGGAGCGAGTTCCATGAGCAGTTCTTC
TRBJ2-1	.	TRBD2	TRBV6-5	CASSYLGLASHEQFF	TGTGCCAGCAGTTACCTGGGACTAGCTAGTCATGAGCAGTTCTTC
TRBJ2-1	once	.	TRBV3-1/TRBV3-2	CASSQRASGDEQFF	TGTGCCAGCAGCCAACGAGCCTCCGGAGATGAGCAGTTCTTC
TRBJ1-1	.	TRBD1	TRBV6-4	CASSPRTGGTEAFF	TGTGCCAGCAGTCCGCGGACAGGGGGCACTGAAGCTTTCTTT
TRBJ1-3	.	TRBD1	TRBV6-5	CASSSTGGSGNTIYF	TGTGCCAGCAGTTCCACAGGGGGCTCTGGAAACACCATATATTTT
TRBJ2-3	.	TRBD2	TRBV24-1	CATATGKRLAGDTQYF	TGTGCCACCGCAACAGGGAAACGACTAGCGGGAGATACGCAGTATTTT
TRBJ2-2	.	.	TRBV19	CASSARDTGELFF	TGTGCCAGTAGTGCCCGGGACACCGGGGAGCTGTTTTTT
TRBJ1-5	.	.	TRBV28	CASSRQQYSLYSNQPQHF	TGTGCCAGCAGTCGACAGCAGTATAGCCTGTATAGCAATCAGCCCCAGCATTTT
TRBJ2-1	.	.	TRBV7-2	CASSSLRRVENEQFF	TGTGCCAGCAGCTCCCTCCGCAGGGTGGAGAATGAGCAGTTCTTC
TRBJ1-2	.	.	TRBV19	CASTKGGQTNYGYTF	TGTGCCAGTACTAAGGGGGGACAAACCAACTATGGCTACACCTTC
TRBJ1-1	.	.	TRBV3-1/TRBV3-2	CASSQVGWVTEAFF	TGTGCCAGCAGCCAAGTGGGCTGGGTGACTGAAGCTTTCTTT
TRBJ2-7	.	.	TRBV14	CASSQYGSLDEQYF	TGTGCCAGCAGCCAGTACGGGAGCCTGGACGAGCAGTACTTC
TRBJ2-1	once	.	TRBV3-1/TRBV3-2	CASSQEFGEQFF	TGTGCCAGCAGCCAAGAGTTTGGTGAGCAGTTCTTC
TRBJ1-6	.	.	TRBV4-1	CASSQSGAPNSPLHF	TGCGCCAGCAGCCAGTCTGGGGCACCCAATTCACCCCTCCACTTT
TRBJ2-7	.	TRBD2	TRBV19	CASNSLSGRVYEQYF	TGTGCCAGTAACTCCCTAAGCGGGAGGGTCTACGAGCAGTACTTC
TRBJ1-1	few	.	TRBV5-1	CASSLIQGPRGTEAFF	TGCGCCAGCAGCTTGATACAGGGACCTCGGGGCACTGAAGCTTTCTTT
TRBJ1-2	.	TRBD1	TRBV28	CASSLAAGQVDYGYTF	TGTGCCAGCAGTTTAGCTGCGGGACAGGTGGACTATGGCTACACCTTC